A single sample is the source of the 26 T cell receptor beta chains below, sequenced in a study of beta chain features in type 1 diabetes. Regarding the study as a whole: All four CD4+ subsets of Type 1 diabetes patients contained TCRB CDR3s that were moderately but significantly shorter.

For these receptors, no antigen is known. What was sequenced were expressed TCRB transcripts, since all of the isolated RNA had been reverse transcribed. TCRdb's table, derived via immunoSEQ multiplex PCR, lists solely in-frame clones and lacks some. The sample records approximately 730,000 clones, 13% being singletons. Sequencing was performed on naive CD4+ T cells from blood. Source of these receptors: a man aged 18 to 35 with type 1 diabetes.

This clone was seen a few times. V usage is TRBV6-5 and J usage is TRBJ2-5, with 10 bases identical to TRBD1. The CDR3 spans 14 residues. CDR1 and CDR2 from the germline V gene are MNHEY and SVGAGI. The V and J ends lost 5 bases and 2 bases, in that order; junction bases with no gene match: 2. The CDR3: CASSKDRGQETQYF. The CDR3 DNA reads TGTGCCAGCAGTAAGGACAGGGGGCAAGAGACCCAGTACTTC.

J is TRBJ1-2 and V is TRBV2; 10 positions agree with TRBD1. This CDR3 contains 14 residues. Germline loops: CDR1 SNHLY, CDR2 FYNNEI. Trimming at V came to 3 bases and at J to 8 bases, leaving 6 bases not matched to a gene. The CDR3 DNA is TGTGCCAGCAGTGAGGACAGGGGGTTGCGGGGCTACACCTTC. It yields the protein CASSEDRGLRGYTF.

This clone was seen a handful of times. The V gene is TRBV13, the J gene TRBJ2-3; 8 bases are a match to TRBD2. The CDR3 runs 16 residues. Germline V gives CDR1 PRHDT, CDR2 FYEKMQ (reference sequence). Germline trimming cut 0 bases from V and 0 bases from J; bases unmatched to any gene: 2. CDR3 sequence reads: CASSLGPGGSTDTQYF. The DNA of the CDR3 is TGTGCCAGCAGCTTAGGGCCGGGGGGGAGCACAGATACGCAGTATTTT.

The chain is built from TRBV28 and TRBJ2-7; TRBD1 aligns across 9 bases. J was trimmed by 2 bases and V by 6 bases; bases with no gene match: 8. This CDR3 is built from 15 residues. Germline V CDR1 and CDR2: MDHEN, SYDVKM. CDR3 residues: CASRSGTGTPYEQYF. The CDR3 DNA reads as TGTGCCAGCAGGTCCGGGACAGGGACGCCCTACGAGCAGTACTTC.

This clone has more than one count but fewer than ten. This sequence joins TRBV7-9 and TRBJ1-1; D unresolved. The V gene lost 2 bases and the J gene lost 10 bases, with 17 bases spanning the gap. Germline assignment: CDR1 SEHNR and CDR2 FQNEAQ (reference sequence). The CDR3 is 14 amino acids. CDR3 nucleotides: TGTGCCAGCAGCTTAAGCCCGCCACCCCTGGGAGCTTTCTTT. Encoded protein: CASSLSPPPLGAFF.

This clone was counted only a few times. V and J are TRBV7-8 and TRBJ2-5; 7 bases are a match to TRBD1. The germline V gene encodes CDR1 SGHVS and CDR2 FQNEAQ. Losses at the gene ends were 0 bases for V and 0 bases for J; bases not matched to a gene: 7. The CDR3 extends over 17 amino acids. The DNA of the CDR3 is TGTGCCAGCAGCTTAGCGCCCGGGACAGTGTACCAAGAGACCCAGTACTTC. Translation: CASSLAPGTVYQETQYF.

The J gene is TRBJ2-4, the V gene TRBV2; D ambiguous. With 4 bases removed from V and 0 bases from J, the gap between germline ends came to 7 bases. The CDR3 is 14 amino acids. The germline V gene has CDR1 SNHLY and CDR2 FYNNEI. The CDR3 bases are TGTGCCAGCAGTGTCGGCCTAGCCAAAAACATTCAGTACTTC. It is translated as CASSVGLAKNIQYF.

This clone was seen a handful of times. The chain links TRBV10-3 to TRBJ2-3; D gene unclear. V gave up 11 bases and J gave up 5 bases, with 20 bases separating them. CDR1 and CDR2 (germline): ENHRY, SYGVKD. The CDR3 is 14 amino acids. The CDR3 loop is CAATTRVSGDTQYF. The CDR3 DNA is TGTGCCGCTACAACGAGAGTCAGTGGAGATACGCAGTATTTT.

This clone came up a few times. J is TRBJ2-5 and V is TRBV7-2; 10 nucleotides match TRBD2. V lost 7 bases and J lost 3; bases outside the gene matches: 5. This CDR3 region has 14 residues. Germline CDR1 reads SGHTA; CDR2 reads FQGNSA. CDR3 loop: CASTRSGGEETQYF. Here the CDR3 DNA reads TGTGCCAGCACCCGAAGCGGGGGGGAAGAGACCCAGTACTTC.

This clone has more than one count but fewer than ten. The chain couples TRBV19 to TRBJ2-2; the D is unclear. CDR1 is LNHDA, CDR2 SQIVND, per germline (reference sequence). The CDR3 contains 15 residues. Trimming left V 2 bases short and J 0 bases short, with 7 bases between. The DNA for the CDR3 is TGTGCCAGTAGTATAACGGCAGCGAACACCGGGGAGCTGTTTTTT. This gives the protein CASSITAANTGELFF.

In DNA form, the CDR3 reads TGCAGCGGGGGGACAGGGGTAGCGGAAGCTTTCTTT. Amino acids: CSGGTGVAEAFF. The chain employs TRBV29-1 and TRBJ1-1; 10 nucleotides align to TRBD1. This CDR3 is 12 amino acids long. Germline-derived CDR1 and CDR2 are SQVTM and ANQGSEA. Trimming at V came to 7 bases and at J to 8 bases, leaving 7 bases not matched to a gene.

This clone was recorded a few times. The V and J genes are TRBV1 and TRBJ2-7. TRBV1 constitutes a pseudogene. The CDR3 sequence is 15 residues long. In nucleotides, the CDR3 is TGCACCAGCAGCCTACACGGCCAAGGGACGTACGAGCAGTACTTC. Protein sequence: CTSSLHGQGTYEQYF.

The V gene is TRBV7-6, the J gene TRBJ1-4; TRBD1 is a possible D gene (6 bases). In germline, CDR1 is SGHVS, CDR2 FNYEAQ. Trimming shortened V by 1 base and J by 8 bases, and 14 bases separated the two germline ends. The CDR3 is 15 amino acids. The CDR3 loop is CASSLGGGLREKLFF. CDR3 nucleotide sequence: TGTGCCAGCAGCTTAGGCGGGGGGCTTCGCGAAAAACTGTTTTTT.

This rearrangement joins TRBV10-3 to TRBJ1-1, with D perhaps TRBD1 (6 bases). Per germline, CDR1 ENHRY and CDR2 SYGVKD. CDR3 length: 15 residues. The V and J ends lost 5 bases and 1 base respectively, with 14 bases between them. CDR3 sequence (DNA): TGTGCCATCAGTCCCCTAGGGGGGCGGAACACTGAAGCTTTCTTT. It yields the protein CAISPLGGRNTEAFF.

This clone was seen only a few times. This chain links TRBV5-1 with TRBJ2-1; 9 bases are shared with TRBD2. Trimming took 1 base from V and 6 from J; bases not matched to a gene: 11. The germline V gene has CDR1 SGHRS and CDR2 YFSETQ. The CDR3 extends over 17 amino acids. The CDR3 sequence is CASSLLPAGTSINEQFF. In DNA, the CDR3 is TGCGCCAGCAGCTTGCTCCCAGCCGGGACTAGCATCAATGAGCAGTTCTTC.

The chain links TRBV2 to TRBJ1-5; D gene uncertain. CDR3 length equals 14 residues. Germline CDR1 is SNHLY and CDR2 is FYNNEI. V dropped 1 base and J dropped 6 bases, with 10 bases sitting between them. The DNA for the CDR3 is TGTGCCAGCAGTGAAGAAAAGGGAGGTCAGCCCCAGCATTTT. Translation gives CASSEEKGGQPQHF.

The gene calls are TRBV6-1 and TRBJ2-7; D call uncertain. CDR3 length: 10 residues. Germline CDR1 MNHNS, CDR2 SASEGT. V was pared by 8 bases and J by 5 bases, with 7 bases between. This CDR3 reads CASRRNEQYF. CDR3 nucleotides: TGTGCCAGCCGGCGAAACGAGCAGTACTTC.

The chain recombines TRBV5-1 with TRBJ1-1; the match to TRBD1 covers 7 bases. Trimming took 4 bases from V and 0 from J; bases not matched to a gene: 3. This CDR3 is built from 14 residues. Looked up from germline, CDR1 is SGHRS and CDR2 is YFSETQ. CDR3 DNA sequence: TGCGCCAGCAGCATGGACAGGTTGAACACTGAAGCTTTCTTT. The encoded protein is CASSMDRLNTEAFF.

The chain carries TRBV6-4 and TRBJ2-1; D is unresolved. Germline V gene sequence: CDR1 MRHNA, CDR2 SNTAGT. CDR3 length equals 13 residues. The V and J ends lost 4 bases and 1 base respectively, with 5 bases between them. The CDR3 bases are TGTGCCAGCAGTGTGGGTTCCTACAATGAGCAGTTCTTC. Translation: CASSVGSYNEQFF.

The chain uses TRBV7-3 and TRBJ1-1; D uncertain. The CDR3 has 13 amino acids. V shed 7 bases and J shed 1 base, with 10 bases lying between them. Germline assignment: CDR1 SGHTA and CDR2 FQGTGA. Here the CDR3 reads CASKFSQNTEAFF. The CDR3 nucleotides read TGTGCCAGCAAATTTTCCCAGAACACTGAAGCTTTCTTT.

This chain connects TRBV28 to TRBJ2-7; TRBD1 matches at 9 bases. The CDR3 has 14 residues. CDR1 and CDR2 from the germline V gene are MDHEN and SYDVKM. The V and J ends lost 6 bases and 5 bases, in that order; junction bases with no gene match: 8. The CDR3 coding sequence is TGTGCCAGCAGCCGAGGGGACAGGGACGACGAGCAGTACTTC. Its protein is CASSRGDRDDEQYF.

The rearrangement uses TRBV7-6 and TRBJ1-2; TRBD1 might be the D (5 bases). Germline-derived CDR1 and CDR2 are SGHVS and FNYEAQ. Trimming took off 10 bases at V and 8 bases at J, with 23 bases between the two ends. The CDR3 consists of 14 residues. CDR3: CATRSGQPSAGYTF. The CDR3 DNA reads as TGTGCCACCAGGTCGGGGCAGCCCAGCGCGGGCTACACCTTC.

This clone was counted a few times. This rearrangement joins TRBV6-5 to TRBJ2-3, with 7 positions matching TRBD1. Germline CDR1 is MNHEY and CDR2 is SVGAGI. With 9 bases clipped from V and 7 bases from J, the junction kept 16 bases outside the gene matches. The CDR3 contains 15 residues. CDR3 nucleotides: TGTGCCAGTCAGAGTGGGACAGCCACCCCCCATACGCAGTATTTT. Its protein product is CASQSGTATPHTQYF.

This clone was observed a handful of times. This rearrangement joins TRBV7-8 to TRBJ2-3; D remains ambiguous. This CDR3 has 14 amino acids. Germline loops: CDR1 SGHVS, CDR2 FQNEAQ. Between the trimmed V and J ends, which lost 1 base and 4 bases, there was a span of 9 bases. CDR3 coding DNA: TGTGCCAGCAGCTTAGTTGTGGGCCCAGATACGCAGTATTTT. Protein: CASSLVVGPDTQYF.

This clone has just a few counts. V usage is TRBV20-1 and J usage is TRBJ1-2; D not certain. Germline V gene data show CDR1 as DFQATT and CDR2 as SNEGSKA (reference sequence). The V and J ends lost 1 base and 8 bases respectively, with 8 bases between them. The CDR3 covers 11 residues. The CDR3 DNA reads TGCAGTGCTAGAGTTCAATTCGGCTACACCTTC. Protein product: CSARVQFGYTF.

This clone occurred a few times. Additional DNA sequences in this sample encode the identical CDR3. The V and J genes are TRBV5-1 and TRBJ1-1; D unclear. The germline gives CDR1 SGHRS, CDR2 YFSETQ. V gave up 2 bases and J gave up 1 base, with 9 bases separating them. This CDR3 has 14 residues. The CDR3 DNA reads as TGCGCCAGCAGCTTCCAGGCGTCGAACACTGAAGCTTTCTTT. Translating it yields CASSFQASNTEAFF.